These 5 T cell receptor beta chains share one sample of origin, sequenced in a study of CD8+ T cells in alopecia areata. This sample's treatment: oral pan-JAK inhibitor, 5-10 mg twice daily. Extracted RNA was reverse transcribed, and the resulting cDNA served as sequencing template. Assay used: immunoSEQ multiplex PCR; TCRdb lists only in-frame clones, some missing. The sample carries about 220,000 clones, 50% to 70% recorded once. The specimen comprised CD4+ T cells sorted from blood, sampled at week 4, from a patient treated with tofacitinib. These receptors originate from a human donor with alopecia areata.

The count of this clone is one. The genes are TRBV5-1 and TRBJ2-7; D unclear. CDR1 and CDR2 from the germline V gene are SGHRS and YFSETQ. The CDR3 contains 12 residues. V lost 2 bases and J lost 6, with 9 bases in between. The DNA of the CDR3 is TGCGCCAGCAGCTTTAAGTCTGGCGAGCAGTACTTC. Translating gives CASSFKSGEQYF.

This clone is a singleton in its sample. The chain joins TRBV2 to TRBJ2-5, with 7 bases matching TRBD1. Losses at the gene ends were 6 bases for V and 5 bases for J; bases not matched to a gene: 3. This CDR3 is built from 12 residues. Germline V lookup: CDR1 SNHLY, CDR2 FYNNEI. CDR3 nucleotides: TGTGCCAGCAGCCCACAGGGGGAGACCCAGTACTTC. Protein: CASSPQGETQYF.

This chain connects TRBV10-3 to TRBJ2-7; 7 nucleotides agree with TRBD1. J gave up 6 bases and V 10 bases, and 12 bases lay outside the gene matches. In germline, CDR1 is ENHRY, CDR2 SYGVKD. CDR3 length equals 13 residues. In nucleotides, the CDR3 is TGTGCCACCCTAACGACAGGGCAGGGCGAGCAGTACTTC. Protein sequence: CATLTTGQGEQYF.

The V call is TRBV27, the J call TRBJ1-2, with D tentatively TRBD1 (6 bases). Looked up from germline, CDR1 is MNHEY and CDR2 is SMNVEV (reference sequence). This CDR3 has 14 amino acids. Deletions cut 7 bases from V and 7 bases from J, with 19 bases between. CDR3 protein: CASTPTGASSGYTF. For the CDR3, the DNA is TGTGCCAGCACCCCGACAGGCGCCTCTTCTGGCTACACCTTC.

This clone has only a few counts. The V call is TRBV5-1, the J call TRBJ2-2; possibly TRBD1 or TRBD2 for D (5 bases each). Germline values: CDR1 SGHRS, CDR2 YFSETQ. V was cut by 7 bases and J by 6 bases, with 10 bases left in between. The CDR3 runs to 12 residues. DNA for the CDR3: TGCGCCAGCTTTCGGGACGCCGGGGAGCTGTTTTTT. Translated: CASFRDAGELFF.